This entry lists 14 T cell receptor beta chains sequenced from one sample in a study of Ad26.COV2.S vaccination and SARS-CoV-2 variants. Sequencing used immunoSEQ multiplex PCR; TCRdb keeps in-frame clones, though not all of them. The table records roughly 300,000 clones, approximately 86% of them present only once. Sample treatment: 19 received Ad26.COV2.S at low or high dose, single or two shots; several received placebo; per-sample allocation not given. Samples came from day 63 after the first vaccine or placebo injection. Source: peripheral blood, taken in a trial of Ad26.COV2.S vaccine versus placebo. The receptors derive from a person aged 18-60 years who received the Ad26.COV2.S COVID-19 vaccine or a placebo.

The chain couples TRBV5-6 to TRBJ2-4; D is possibly TRBD1 (6 bases). Deletions cut 0 bases from V and 5 bases from J, with 15 bases between. The length of the CDR3 is 16 residues. CDR1 SGHDT and CDR2 YYEEEE come from the germline V gene. CDR3 in DNA: TGTGCCAGCAGCTTGGGTCCAGGGGATGTCCAAAACATTCAGTACTTC. This translates into CASSLGPGDVQNIQYF.

V usage is TRBV28 and J usage is TRBJ2-3; a weak D match, TRBD2 (6 bases). There are 12 residues in the CDR3. Germline assignment: CDR1 MDHEN and CDR2 SYDVKM. Trimming took off 2 bases at V and 7 bases at J, with 7 bases between the two ends. CDR3 region: CASSLGDYTQYF. Written as DNA, the CDR3 is TGTGCCAGCAGTTTAGGGGACTATACGCAGTATTTT.

The chain joins TRBV2 to TRBJ1-4; 7 bases match TRBD1. This CDR3 region has 14 residues. From germline, CDR1 is SNHLY and CDR2 FYNNEI. With V trimmed by 6 bases and J by 8 bases, 9 bases remained unmatched. CDR3 in DNA: TGTGCCAGCAGGGTGACAGGGAGGAAGGAAAAACTGTTTTTT. It encodes CASRVTGRKEKLFF. Full variable domain (outside the CDR3, taken from reference TRBV2 and TRBJ1-4): EPEVTQTPSHQVTQMGQEVILRCVPISNHLYFYWYRQILGQKVEFLVSFYNNEISEKSEIFDDQFSVERPDGSNFTLKIRSTKLEDSAMYFCASRVTGRKEKLFFGSGTQLSVL.

The V and J genes are TRBV28 and TRBJ2-7; the D gene is possibly TRBD2 (6 bases). Germline values: CDR1 MDHEN, CDR2 SYDVKM. The CDR3 sequence is 13 residues long. Trimming removed 6 bases at V and 7 bases at J, with 16 bases between. Written as DNA, the CDR3 is TGTGCCAGCAGCCTCGGGGGTCCCCTGGAGCAGTACTTC. Translating it yields CASSLGGPLEQYF.

This chain connects TRBV27 to TRBJ1-6; 10 bases are a match to TRBD1. The CDR3 has 16 amino acids. The germline CDR1 and CDR2 sequences are MNHEY and SMNVEV (reference sequence). V lost 6 bases and J lost 9; bases outside the gene matches: 11. CDR3 region: CASSRGDRGSSSPLHF. The CDR3 DNA follows: TGTGCCAGCAGCCGTGGGGACAGGGGATCGAGTTCACCCCTCCACTTT.

This clone has a single count. The chain uses TRBV25-1 and TRBJ1-1, with 9 bases identical to TRBD1. The junction had 4 bases not matched to a gene; V was cut back by 3 bases and J by 5 bases. This CDR3 spans 14 amino acids. Per germline, CDR1 MGHDK and CDR2 SYGVNS. CDR3 DNA: TGTGCCAGCAGTGAGACAGGGGGGGGGACTGAAGCTTTCTTT. This codes for CASSETGGGTEAFF.

This chain connects TRBV28 to TRBJ2-3; D ambiguous. The V gene's germline CDR1 is MDHEN and CDR2 SYDVKM. V gave up 3 bases and J gave up 7 bases, with 5 bases separating them. There are 11 residues in the CDR3. CDR3 in amino acids: CASSFTNTQYF. The CDR3 nucleotides read TGTGCCAGCAGTTTTACAAATACGCAGTATTTT.

This clone was seen only a few times. The chain couples TRBV18 to TRBJ2-7, with D perhaps given as TRBD1 or TRBD2 (5 bases each). V dropped 5 bases and J dropped 6 bases, with 14 bases sitting between them. Germline V lookup: CDR1 KGHSH, CDR2 LQKENI. The CDR3 is 13 amino acids. The CDR3 loop is CASSSGTSGEQYF. DNA of the CDR3: TGTGCCAGCTCATCCGGGACGTCGGGCGAGCAGTACTTC.

The gene calls are TRBV29-1 and TRBJ2-2, with a possible D match to TRBD2 (5 bases). Between the trimmed V and J ends, which lost 2 bases and 1 base, there was a span of 8 bases. Germline V CDR1 and CDR2: SQVTM, ANQGSEA. The CDR3 is 14 residues long. The CDR3 DNA reads TGCAGCGTTGAACGGGCGGGGAACACCGGGGAGCTGTTTTTT. It codes for CSVERAGNTGELFF.

V and J are TRBV12-3 or TRBV12-4 and TRBJ2-2, with D possibly called TRBD1 or TRBD2 (5 bases each). Trimming stripped 7 bases from V and 6 bases from J, with 9 bases between. The CDR3 totals 12 residues. The CDR3 DNA reads as TGTGCCAGCACTTTGGGACCCGGGGAGCTGTTTTTT. Its translation is CASTLGPGELFF.

The V gene is TRBV10-1, the J gene TRBJ2-3; D is unresolved. Trimming removed 5 bases at V and 4 bases at J, with 10 bases between. From germline, CDR1 is WNHNN and CDR2 SYGVQD (reference sequence). The CDR3 sequence is 13 residues long. Here the CDR3 DNA reads TGCGCCAGCAGTCCGAACAGACCAGATACGCAGTATTTT. It encodes CASSPNRPDTQYF.

The J gene is TRBJ2-7, the V gene TRBV29-1; 7 bases are a match to TRBD2. The length of the CDR3 is 13 residues. Trimming at V came to 3 bases and at J to 6 bases, leaving 8 bases not matched to a gene. Germline V gene data show CDR1 as SQVTM and CDR2 as ANQGSEA. The chain's CDR3 is CSVDLRSGGEQYF. The CDR3 DNA follows: TGCAGCGTTGACCTAAGGTCGGGGGGCGAGCAGTACTTC.

The chain has TRBV30 and TRBJ1-6, with D unclear. This CDR3 is 11 amino acids long. CDR1 is GTSNPN and CDR2 is SVGIG in the germline V gene (reference sequence). Trimming shortened V by 7 bases and J by 5 bases, and 6 bases separated the two germline ends. CDR3: CASGDNSPLHF. For the CDR3, the DNA is TGTGCCTCAGGAGATAATTCACCCCTCCACTTT.

The rearrangement uses TRBV27 and TRBJ2-1; possibly TRBD2 for D (6 bases). Germline lookup yields CDR1 MNHEY and CDR2 SMNVEV (reference sequence). Trimming removed 2 bases at V and 4 bases at J, with 12 bases between. The length of the CDR3 is 15 residues. The CDR3 loop is CASSLNKGLYNEQFF. The CDR3 DNA is TGTGCCAGCAGTTTAAACAAGGGACTGTACAATGAGCAGTTCTTC.